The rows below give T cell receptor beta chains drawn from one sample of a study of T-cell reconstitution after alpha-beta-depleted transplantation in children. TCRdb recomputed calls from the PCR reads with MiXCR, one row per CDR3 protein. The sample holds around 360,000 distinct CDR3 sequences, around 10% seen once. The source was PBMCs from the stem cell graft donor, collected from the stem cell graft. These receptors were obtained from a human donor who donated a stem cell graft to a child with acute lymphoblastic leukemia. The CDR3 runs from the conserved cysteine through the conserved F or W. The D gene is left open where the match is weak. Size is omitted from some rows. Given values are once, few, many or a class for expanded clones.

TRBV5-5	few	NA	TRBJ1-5	CASSLEDGMNQPQHF	TGTGCCAGCAGCTTGGAGGACGGGATGAATCAGCCCCAGCATTTT
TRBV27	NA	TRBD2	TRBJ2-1	CASSSRLAELSYNEQFF	TGTGCCAGCAGTTCCCGACTAGCGGAGCTATCCTACAATGAGCAGTTCTTC
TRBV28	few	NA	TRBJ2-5	CASSPLRRAKYF	TGTGCCAGCAGTCCTCTGCGAAGGGCTAAGTACTTC
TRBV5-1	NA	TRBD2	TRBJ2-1	CASSPGLGVAGGRPFF	TGCGCCAGCAGCCCGGGCCTCGGGGTGGCGGGAGGGCGACCGTTCTTC
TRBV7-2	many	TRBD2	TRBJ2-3	CASSLTLSGLAGSTDTQYF	TGTGCCAGCAGCTTAACCCTATCGGGACTAGCGGGGAGCACAGATACGCAGTATTTT
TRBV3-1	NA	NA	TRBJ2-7	CASIGHGEQYF	TGTGCCAGCATTGGACACGGCGAGCAGTACTTC
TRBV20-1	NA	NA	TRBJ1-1	CSAEGTGRRLRNTEAFF	TGCAGTGCTGAGGGAACAGGGAGACGCCTTAGGAACACTGAAGCTTTCTTT
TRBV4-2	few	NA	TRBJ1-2	CASRSGGYTF	TGTGCCAGCAGAAGCGGAGGCTACACCTTC
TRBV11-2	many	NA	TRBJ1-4	CASSKGFNNEKLFF	TGTGCCAGCAGTAAGGGGTTTAATAATGAAAAACTGTTTTTT
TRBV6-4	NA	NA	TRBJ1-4	CASSDSDNEKLFF	TGTGCCAGCAGTGACTCGGACAATGAAAAACTGTTTTTT
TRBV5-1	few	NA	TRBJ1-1	CASRPGENPMGTEAFF	TGCGCCAGCAGGCCAGGGGAAAATCCAATGGGCACTGAAGCTTTCTTT
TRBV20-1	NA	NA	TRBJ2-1	CSAALASTSYNEQFF	TGCAGTGCTGCCCTAGCGTCCACCTCCTACAATGAGCAGTTCTTC
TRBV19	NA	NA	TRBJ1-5	CASSIGQGSGQPQHF	TGTGCCAGTAGTATAGGTCAGGGTTCGGGGCAGCCCCAGCATTTT
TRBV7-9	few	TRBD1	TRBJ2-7	CASTRTGTAYEQYF	TGTGCCAGCACTAGGACCGGGACAGCTTACGAGCAGTACTTC
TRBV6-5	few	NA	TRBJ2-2	CASSYRGRPTGELFF	TGTGCCAGCAGTTACCGGGGGAGGCCGACCGGGGAGCTGTTTTTT
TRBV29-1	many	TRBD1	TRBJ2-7	CSVETGDSYEQYF	TGCAGCGTTGAAACAGGGGACTCCTACGAGCAGTACTTC
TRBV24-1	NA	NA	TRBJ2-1	CATSDRYNEQFF	TGTGCCACCAGTGACCGTTACAATGAGCAGTTCTTC
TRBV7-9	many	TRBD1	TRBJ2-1	CASSGVGQGANNEQFF	TGTGCCAGCAGCGGAGTGGGACAGGGGGCAAACAATGAGCAGTTCTTC
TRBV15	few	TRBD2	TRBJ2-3	CATSRFPPGLAGGSQGTDTQYF	TGTGCCACCAGCAGATTCCCTCCGGGACTAGCGGGAGGGAGCCAAGGCACAGATACGCAGTATTTT
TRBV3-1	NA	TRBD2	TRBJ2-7	CASSQTSGRYEQYF	TGTGCCAGCAGCCAGACTAGCGGGCGCTACGAGCAGTACTTC
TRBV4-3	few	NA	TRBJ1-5	CASSLDTYSNQPQHF	TGCGCCAGCAGTCTTGACACTTATAGCAATCAGCCCCAGCATTTT
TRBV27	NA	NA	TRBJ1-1	CASSVVNSNTEAFF	TGTGCCAGCAGTGTCGTTAATTCGAACACTGAAGCTTTCTTT
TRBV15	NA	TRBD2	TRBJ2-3	CATSRELGLGISDTQYF	TGTGCCACCAGCAGAGAATTGGGACTAGGGATCTCAGATACGCAGTATTTT
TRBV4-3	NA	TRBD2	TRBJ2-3	CASSQPGGDTQYF	TGCGCCAGCAGCCAACCCGGGGGGGATACGCAGTATTTT
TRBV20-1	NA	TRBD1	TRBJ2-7	CSASGGGTGGNEQYF	TGCAGTGCTAGCGGGGGGGGGACAGGGGGCAACGAGCAGTACTTC
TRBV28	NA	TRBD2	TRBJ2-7	CASSPNLLAGGIYEQYF	TGTGCCAGCAGCCCGAACTTACTAGCGGGAGGTATCTACGAGCAGTACTTC
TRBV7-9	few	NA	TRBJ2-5	CASWSGEETQYF	TGTGCCAGCTGGTCAGGGGAAGAGACCCAGTACTTC
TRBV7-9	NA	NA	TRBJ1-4	CASSLVGGWRDEKLFF	TGTGCCAGCAGCTTAGTTGGGGGCTGGAGGGATGAAAAACTGTTTTTT
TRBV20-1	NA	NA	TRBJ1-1	CSARGGGTEAFF	TGCAGTGCTAGAGGGGGCGGCACTGAAGCTTTCTTT
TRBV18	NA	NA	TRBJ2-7	CASSPRVGLGYEQYF	TGTGCCAGCTCACCTCGTGTAGGGTTAGGGTACGAGCAGTACTTC
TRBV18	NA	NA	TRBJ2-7	CASSPKGGGLRTYEQYF	TGTGCCAGCTCACCTAAGGGAGGGGGCCTGAGAACCTACGAGCAGTACTTC
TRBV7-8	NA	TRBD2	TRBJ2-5	CASSLGASGSEQETQYF	TGTGCCAGCAGCTTAGGGGCTAGCGGGAGTGAGCAAGAGACCCAGTACTTC
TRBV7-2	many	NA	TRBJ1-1	CASSPRMQNTEAFF	TGTGCCAGCAGCCCCCGTATGCAAAACACTGAAGCTTTCTTT
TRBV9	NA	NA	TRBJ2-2	CASNDSPQGPNTGELFF	TGTGCCAGTAACGATTCCCCACAGGGACCTAACACCGGGGAGCTGTTTTTT
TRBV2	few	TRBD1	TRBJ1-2	CASKLTGALYGYTF	TGTGCCAGCAAGTTGACAGGGGCACTCTATGGCTACACCTTC
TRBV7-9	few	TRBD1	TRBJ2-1	CASSPPLTGQGYNEQFF	TGTGCCAGCAGCCCCCCTCTTACAGGACAGGGATACAATGAGCAGTTCTTC
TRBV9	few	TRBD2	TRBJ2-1	CASSVAAGVSNEQFF	TGTGCCAGCAGCGTAGCTGCGGGAGTCAGTAATGAGCAGTTCTTC
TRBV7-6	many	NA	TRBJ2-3	CASSQPKQGADTQYF	TGTGCCAGCAGCCAGCCCAAACAGGGTGCAGATACGCAGTATTTT
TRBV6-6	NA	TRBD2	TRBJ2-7	CASSSTSAEQYF	TGTGCCAGCAGTTCCACTAGCGCCGAGCAGTACTTC
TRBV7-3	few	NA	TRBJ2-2	CASSLAVATSATGELFF	TGTGCCAGCAGCTTAGCCGTTGCAACCTCTGCCACCGGGGAGCTGTTTTTT
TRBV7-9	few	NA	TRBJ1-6	CASSLGESPLHF	TGTGCCAGCAGCTTAGGAGAGTCACCCCTCCACTTT
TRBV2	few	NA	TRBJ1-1	CASSPGPTPNTEAFF	TGTGCCAGCAGTCCCGGCCCCACGCCGAACACTGAAGCTTTCTTT
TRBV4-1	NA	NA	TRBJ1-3	CASSQEQFSGNTIYF	TGCGCCAGCAGCCAAGAACAGTTCTCTGGAAACACCATATATTTT
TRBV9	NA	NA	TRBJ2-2	CASSVGAAGTAGELFF	TGTGCCAGCAGCGTAGGGGCAGCCGGGACTGCCGGGGAGCTGTTTTTT
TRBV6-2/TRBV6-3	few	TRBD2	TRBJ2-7	CASSYSGEVYSEYF	TGTGCCAGCAGTTATAGCGGGGAGGTTTACTCGGAATACTTC
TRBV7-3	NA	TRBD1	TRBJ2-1	CASSTTGGFEQFF	TGTGCCAGCAGCACGACAGGGGGCTTTGAGCAGTTCTTC
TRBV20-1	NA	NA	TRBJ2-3	CSASFLAYTDTQYF	TGCAGTGCTAGTTTTCTAGCTTACACAGATACGCAGTATTTT
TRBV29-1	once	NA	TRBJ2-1	CSFDPNNNEQFF	TGCAGCTTCGACCCGAACAACAATGAGCAGTTCTTC
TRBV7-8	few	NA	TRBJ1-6	CASSHQSSDSDNSPLHF	TGTGCCAGCAGCCACCAATCCTCCGACAGTGATAATTCACCCCTCCACTTT
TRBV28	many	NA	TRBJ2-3	CASSWGDTQYF	TGTGCCAGCAGTTGGGGCGATACGCAGTATTTT
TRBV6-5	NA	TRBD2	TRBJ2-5	CASSLAGGGLETQYF	TGTGCCAGCAGTTTAGCGGGAGGAGGTTTAGAGACCCAGTACTTC
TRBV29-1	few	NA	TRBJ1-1	CSVAGTTEAFF	TGCAGCGTTGCAGGGACCACTGAAGCTTTCTTT
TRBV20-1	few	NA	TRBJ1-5	CSVKGGNQPQHF	TGCAGTGTGAAAGGGGGCAATCAGCCCCAGCATTTT
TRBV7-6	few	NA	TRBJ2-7	CASSMGATSSYEQYF	TGTGCCAGCTCGATGGGGGCAACTAGTTCCTACGAGCAGTACTTC
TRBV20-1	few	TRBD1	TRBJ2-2	CSAGDLTGGDTGELFF	TGCAGTGCTGGGGACCTGACAGGGGGGGACACCGGGGAGCTGTTTTTT
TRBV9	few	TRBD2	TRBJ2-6	CASSARGSSETGANVLTF	TGTGCCAGCAGCGCCCGCGGGAGTTCTGAGACTGGGGCCAACGTCCTGACTTTC
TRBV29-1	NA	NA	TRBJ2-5	CSVEDRNQETQYF	TGCAGCGTTGAAGACAGGAACCAAGAGACCCAGTACTTC
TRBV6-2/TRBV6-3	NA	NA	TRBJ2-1	CATAGGDNEQFF	TGTGCCACCGCCGGTGGGGACAATGAGCAGTTCTTC
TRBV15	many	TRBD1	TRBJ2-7	CATSTDRGSPQYF	TGTGCCACCAGCACAGACAGGGGTAGTCCCCAGTACTTC
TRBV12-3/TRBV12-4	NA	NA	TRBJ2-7	CASSLRTEGYEQYF	TGTGCCAGCAGTTTAAGGACAGAGGGCTACGAGCAGTACTTC